The clone carrying this T cell receptor (beta chain) was detected a few times. Its antigen remains unidentified. The data were taken from a study of T cells in Graves' hyperthyroidism and ophthalmopathy. If no ophthalmopathy progression occurred within 18 months, Graves' hyperthyroidism was stable. The study based diagnoses on clinical symptoms, serum thyroxine and TRAb, thyroid ultrasound and orbital computed tomography. CDR1 SNHLY and CDR2 FYNNEI come from the germline V gene. V was trimmed by 6 bases and J by 3 bases, leaving 14 bases between them. The CDR3 length is 15 residues. Study conclusions and caveats: In simple terms, a model built on 13 V-J features told ophthalmopathy apart from stable hyperthyroidism.

Amplification of TCR beta CDR3 regions was performed using RNA transcripts as template. The HTBI primer set served for first-round RT-PCR of the TCR CDR3. Via MiXCR, TCRdb re-called the multiplex PCR reads, giving one row per CDR3 protein. The table shows 350,000 to 400,000 distinct CDR3 sequences, with 15% occurring only once. The chain joins TRBV2 to TRBJ1-4, with D hard to call. The receptor comes from a woman aged 30 to 39 with Graves' hyperthyroidism. Sequenced input: blood. CDR3 nucleotides: TGTGCCAGCAGGATTTCGCGGCTTCCTAATGAAAAACTGTTTTTT. It is translated as CASRISRLPNEKLFF.